The clone carrying this T cell receptor (beta chain) was counted at least ten times. Its antigen remains unidentified. This specimen comes from a study of Graves' ophthalmopathy and Graves' hyperthyroidism. Overall study results and limits: The authors also found most expanded thyroid clonotypes above 0.001 frequency in blood.

Beta-chain TCR CDR3 regions were amplified from RNA transcripts. RT-PCR with HTBI primers came first, then second-round multiplex PCR. A single record per CDR3 protein comes from TCRdb applying MiXCR to the multiplex PCR reads. This table holds about 660,000 distinct CDR3 sequences, over 40% found once. V was clipped by 2 bases and J by 4 bases, with 8 bases between them. CDR1 SEHNR and CDR2 FQNEAQ come from the germline V gene (reference sequence). This CDR3 has 13 residues. This receptor was taken from an adult man with Graves' ophthalmopathy. Source material: peripheral blood. The chain couples TRBV7-9 to TRBJ1-2; D call uncertain. The chain's CDR3 is CASSLSGSYGYTF. For the CDR3, the DNA is TGTGCCAGCAGCTTATCTGGATCCTATGGCTACACCTTC.